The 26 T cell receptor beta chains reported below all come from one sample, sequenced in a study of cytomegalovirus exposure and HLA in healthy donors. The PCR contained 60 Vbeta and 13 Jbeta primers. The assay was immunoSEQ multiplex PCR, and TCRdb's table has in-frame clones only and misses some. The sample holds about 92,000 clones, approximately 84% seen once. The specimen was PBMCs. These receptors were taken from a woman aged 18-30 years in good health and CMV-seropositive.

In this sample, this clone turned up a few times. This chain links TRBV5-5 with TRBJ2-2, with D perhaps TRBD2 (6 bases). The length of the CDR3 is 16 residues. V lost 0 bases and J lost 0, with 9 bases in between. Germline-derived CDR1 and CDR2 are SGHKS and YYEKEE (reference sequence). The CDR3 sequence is CASSLGASANTGELFF. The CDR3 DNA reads TGTGCCAGCAGCTTGGGGGCTAGCGCGAACACCGGGGAGCTGTTTTTT. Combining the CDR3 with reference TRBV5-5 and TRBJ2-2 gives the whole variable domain DAGVTQSPTHLIKTRGQQVTLRCSPISGHKSVSWYQQVLGQGPQFIFQYYEKEERGRGNFPDRFSARQFPNYSSELNVNALLLGDSALYLCASSLGASANTGELFFGEGSRLTVL.

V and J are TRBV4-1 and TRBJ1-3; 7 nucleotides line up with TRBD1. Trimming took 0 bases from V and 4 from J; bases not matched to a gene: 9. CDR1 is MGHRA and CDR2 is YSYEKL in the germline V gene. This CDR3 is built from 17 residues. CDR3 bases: TGCGCCAGCAGCCAAGAGAGATACAGGGGACAGGGAAACACCATATATTTT. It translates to CASSQERYRGQGNTIYF.

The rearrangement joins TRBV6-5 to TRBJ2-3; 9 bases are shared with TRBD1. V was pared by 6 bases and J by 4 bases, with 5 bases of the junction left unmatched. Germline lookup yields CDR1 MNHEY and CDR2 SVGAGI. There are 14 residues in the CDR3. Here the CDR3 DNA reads TGTGCCAGCAGATTACAGGGGGCCCCAGATACGCAGTATTTT. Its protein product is CASRLQGAPDTQYF.

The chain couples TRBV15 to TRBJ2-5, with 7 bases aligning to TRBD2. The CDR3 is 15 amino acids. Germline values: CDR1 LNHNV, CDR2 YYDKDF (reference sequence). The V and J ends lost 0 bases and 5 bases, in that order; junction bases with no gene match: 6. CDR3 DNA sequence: TGTGCCACCAGCAGAGAGTCTAGCGGCAGGGAGACCCAGTACTTC. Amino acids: CATSRESSGRETQYF.

The CDR3 spells CASSFPDRSQQYF. In DNA form, the CDR3 reads TGTGCCAGCAGTTTTCCGGACAGAAGCCAGCAGTACTTC. The rearrangement links TRBV27 to TRBJ2-7; TRBD1 is a possible D gene (6 bases). Per germline, CDR1 MNHEY and CDR2 SMNVEV (reference sequence). CDR3 length equals 13 residues. Trimming took 3 bases from V and 8 from J, leaving 14 bases between them.

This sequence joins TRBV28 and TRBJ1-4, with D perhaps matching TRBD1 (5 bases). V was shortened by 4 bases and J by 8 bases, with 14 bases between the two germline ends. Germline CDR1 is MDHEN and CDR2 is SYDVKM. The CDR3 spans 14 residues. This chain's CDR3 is CASSSGQGTEKLFF. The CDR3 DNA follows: TGTGCCAGCAGTTCAGGGCAGGGAACCGAAAAACTGTTTTTT. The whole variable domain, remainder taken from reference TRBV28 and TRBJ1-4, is DVKVTQSSRYLVKRTGEKVFLECVQDMDHENMFWYRQDPGLGLRLIYFSYDVKMKEKGDIPEGYSVSREKKERFSLILESASTNQTSMYLCASSSGQGTEKLFFGSGTQLSVL.

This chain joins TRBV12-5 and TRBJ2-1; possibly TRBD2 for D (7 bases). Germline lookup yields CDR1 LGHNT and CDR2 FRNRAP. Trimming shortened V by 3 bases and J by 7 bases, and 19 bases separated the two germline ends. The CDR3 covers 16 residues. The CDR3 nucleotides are TGTGCTAGTGGTTTCTGGGGGGCGGGAGTGTTAAATGAGCAGTTCTTC. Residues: CASGFWGAGVLNEQFF.

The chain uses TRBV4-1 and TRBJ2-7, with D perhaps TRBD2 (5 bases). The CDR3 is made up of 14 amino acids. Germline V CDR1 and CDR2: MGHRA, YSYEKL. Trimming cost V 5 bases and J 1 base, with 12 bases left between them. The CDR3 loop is CASSTGISSYEQYF. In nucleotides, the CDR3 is TGCGCCAGCAGCACCGGGATAAGTTCCTACGAGCAGTACTTC.

CDR3: CASSFTTGSGANVLTF. The DNA of the CDR3 is TGTGCCAGCAGTTTTACCACAGGTTCTGGGGCCAACGTCCTGACTTTC. This chain links TRBV27 with TRBJ2-6; possible D gene TRBD1, 5 bases. The CDR3 extends over 16 amino acids. V lost 3 bases and J lost 1, with 10 bases in between. Germline loops: CDR1 MNHEY, CDR2 SMNVEV (reference sequence).

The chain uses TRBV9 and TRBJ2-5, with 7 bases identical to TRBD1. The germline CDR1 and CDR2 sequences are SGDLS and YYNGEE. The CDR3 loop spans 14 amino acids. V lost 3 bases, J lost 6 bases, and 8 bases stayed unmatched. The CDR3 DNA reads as TGTGCCAGCAGCGCAGGGACAGCCCGTCAGACCCAGTACTTC. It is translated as CASSAGTARQTQYF.

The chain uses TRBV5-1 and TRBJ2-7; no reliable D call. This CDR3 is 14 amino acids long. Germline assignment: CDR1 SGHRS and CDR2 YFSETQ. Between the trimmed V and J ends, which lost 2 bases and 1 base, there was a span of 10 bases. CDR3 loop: CASSFTRSSYEQYF. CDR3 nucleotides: TGCGCCAGCAGCTTTACCCGGTCATCCTACGAGCAGTACTTC. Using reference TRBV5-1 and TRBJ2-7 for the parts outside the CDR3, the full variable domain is KAGVTQTPRYLIKTRGQQVTLSCSPISGHRSVSWYQQTPGQGLQFLFEYFSETQRNKGNFPGRFSGRQFSNSRSEMNVSTLELGDSALYLCASSFTRSSYEQYFGPGTRLTVT.

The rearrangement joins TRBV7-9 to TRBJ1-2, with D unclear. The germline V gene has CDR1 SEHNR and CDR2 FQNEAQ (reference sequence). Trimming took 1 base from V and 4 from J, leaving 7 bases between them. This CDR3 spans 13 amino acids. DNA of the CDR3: TGTGCCAGCAGCTTAGGGGCCAGCTATGGCTACACCTTC. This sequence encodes CASSLGASYGYTF.

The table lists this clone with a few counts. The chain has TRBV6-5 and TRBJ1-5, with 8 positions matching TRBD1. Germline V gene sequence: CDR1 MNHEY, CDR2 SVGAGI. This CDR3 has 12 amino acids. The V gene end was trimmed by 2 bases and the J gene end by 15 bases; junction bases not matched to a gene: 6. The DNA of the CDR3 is TGTGCCAGCAGTTACGCCAGGGGGCTCTGGCATTTT. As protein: CASSYARGLWHF.

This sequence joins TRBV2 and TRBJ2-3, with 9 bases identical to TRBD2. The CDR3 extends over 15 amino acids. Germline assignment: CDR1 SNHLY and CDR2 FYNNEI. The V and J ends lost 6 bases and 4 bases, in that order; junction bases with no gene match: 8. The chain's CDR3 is CASSTGTSTPDTQYF. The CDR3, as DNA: TGTGCCAGCAGCACCGGGACTAGCACCCCAGATACGCAGTATTTT. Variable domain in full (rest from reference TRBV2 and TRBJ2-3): EPEVTQTPSHQVTQMGQEVILRCVPISNHLYFYWYRQILGQKVEFLVSFYNNEISEKSEIFDDQFSVERPDGSNFTLKIRSTKLEDSAMYFCASSTGTSTPDTQYFGPGTRLTVL.

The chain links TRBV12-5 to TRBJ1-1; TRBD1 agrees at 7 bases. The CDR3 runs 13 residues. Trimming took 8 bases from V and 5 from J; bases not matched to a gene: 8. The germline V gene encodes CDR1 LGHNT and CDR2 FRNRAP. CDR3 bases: TGTGCTAGTAACAGGGGACGGATGACTGAAGCTTTCTTT. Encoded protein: CASNRGRMTEAFF.

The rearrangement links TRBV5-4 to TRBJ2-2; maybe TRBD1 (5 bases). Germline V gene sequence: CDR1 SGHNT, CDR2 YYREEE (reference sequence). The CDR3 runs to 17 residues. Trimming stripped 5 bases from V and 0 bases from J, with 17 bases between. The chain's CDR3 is CASSSAPLGPNTGELFF. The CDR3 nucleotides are TGTGCCAGCAGTTCTGCCCCACTGGGGCCGAACACCGGGGAGCTGTTTTTT.

The CDR3 region has the DNA TGCACCAGCAGCCAAGAGGTTCCCCAGGGGGGAATGAACACTGAAGCTTTCTTT. Translating gives CTSSQEVPQGGMNTEAFF. V and J are TRBV1 and TRBJ1-1; the table's D call, TRBD1, has no DNA check behind it. TRBV1 is a known pseudogene. The CDR3 totals 18 residues.

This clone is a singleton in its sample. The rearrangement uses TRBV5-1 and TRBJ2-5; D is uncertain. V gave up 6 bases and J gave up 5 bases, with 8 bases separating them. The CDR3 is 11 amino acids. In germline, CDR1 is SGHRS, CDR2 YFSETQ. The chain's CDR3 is CASNLGETQYF. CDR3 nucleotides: TGCGCCAGCAACCTCGGGGAGACCCAGTACTTC.

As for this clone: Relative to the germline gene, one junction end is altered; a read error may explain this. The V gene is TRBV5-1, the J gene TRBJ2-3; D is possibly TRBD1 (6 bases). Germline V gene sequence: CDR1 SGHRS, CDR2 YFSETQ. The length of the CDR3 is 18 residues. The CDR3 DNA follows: TGCGCCATCAGCTTGCAAGACAGGATTTCTCCTAGCACAGATACGCAGTATTTT. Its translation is CAISLQDRISPSTDTQYF.

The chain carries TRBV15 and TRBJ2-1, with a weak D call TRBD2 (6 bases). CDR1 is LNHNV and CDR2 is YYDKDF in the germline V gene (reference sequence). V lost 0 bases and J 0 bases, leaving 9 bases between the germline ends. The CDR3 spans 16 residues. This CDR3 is CATSRDRAGSYNEQFF. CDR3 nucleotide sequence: TGTGCCACCAGCAGAGATAGAGCGGGCTCCTACAATGAGCAGTTCTTC.

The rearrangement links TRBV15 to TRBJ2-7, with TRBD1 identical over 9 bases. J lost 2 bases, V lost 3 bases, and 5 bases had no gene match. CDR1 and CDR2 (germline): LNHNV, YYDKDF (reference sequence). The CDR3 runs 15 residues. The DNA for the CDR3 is TGTGCCACCAGCAGCCAAAGGGACAGGGCCTACGAGCAGTACTTC. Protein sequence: CATSSQRDRAYEQYF.

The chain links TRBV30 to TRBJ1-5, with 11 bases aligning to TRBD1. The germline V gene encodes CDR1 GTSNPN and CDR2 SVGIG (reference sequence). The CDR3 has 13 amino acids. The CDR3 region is CAFGQGAGQPQHF. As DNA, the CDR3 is TGTGCGTTCGGACAGGGGGCAGGTCAGCCCCAGCATTTT.

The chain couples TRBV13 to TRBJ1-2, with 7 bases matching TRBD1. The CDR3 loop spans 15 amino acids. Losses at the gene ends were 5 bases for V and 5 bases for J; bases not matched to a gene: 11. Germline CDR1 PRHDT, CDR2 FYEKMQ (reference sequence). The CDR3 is CASSPTRGIQYGYTF. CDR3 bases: TGTGCCAGCAGCCCAACCAGGGGGATACAATATGGCTACACCTTC.

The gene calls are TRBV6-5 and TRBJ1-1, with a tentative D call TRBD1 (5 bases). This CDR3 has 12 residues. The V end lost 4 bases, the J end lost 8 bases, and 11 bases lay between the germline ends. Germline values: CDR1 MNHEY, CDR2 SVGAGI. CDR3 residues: CASSSGTKEAFF. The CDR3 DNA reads TGTGCCAGCAGTTCAGGGACTAAAGAAGCTTTCTTT.

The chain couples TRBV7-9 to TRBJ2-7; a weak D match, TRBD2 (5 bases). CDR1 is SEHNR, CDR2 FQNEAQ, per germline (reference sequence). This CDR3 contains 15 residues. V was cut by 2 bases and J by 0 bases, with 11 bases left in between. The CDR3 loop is CASSLIWRSSYEQYF. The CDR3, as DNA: TGTGCCAGCAGCTTAATCTGGAGGAGCTCCTACGAGCAGTACTTC.

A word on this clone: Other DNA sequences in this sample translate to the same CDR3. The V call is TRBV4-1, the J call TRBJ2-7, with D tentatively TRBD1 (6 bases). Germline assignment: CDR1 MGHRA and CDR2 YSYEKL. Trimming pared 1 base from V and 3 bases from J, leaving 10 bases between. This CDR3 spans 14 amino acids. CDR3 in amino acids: CASSQVQGIYEQYF. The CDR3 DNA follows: TGCGCCAGCAGCCAAGTGCAGGGGATCTACGAGCAGTACTTC.